These 2 T cell receptor beta chains came from one sample sequenced in a study of blood T cell repertoires in COVID-19. Only in-frame clones appear in the TCRdb table, and some are missing; sequencing was by immunoSEQ multiplex PCR. Of approximately 310,000 clones in the sample, roughly 84% were seen once. Sequencing used peripheral blood. These receptors all come from a man aged 50 to 59 with active or convalescent COVID-19.

This sequence joins TRBV3-1 (or the pseudogene TRBV3-2) and TRBJ1-3, with D uncertain. V lost 4 bases to trimming and J lost 5 bases, with 21 bases between them. This CDR3 has 17 residues. Germline CDR1 reads LGHDT; CDR2 reads YNNKEL (reference sequence). DNA of the CDR3: TGTGCCAGCAGCCGAGCCTATCCCATTTACGCACGAAACACCATATATTTT. It encodes CASSRAYPIYARNTIYF.

The rearrangement uses TRBV21-1 and TRBJ1-6. TRBV21-1 is designated a pseudogene. The CDR3 extends over 16 amino acids. The CDR3 loop is CASSKAGGARDSPLHF. In DNA, the CDR3 is TGTGCCAGCAGCAAAGCTGGAGGGGCGAGGGATTCACCCCTCCACTTT.